Sequencing of this TCR beta chain was carried out in a study of blood T cell repertoires in COVID-19. The CDR3 is 16 residues long. Germline V gives CDR1 SGHVS, CDR2 FNYEAQ. The V and J ends lost 3 bases and 0 bases, in that order; junction bases with no gene match: 1. Clones were sequenced by immunoSEQ multiplex PCR, and TCRdb holds only the in-frame ones, with some missing. The sample lists 150,000 to 200,000 clones, 70% to 90% seen once, with 2.1% in the top ten. This clone was seen a single time. The chain links TRBV7-6 to TRBJ2-3; 12 bases match TRBD2. The clonotype originates from a man between 65 and 80 years old with active or convalescent COVID-19. The sample consisted of peripheral blood. The CDR3: CASSFLAGGSTDTQYF. DNA of the CDR3: TGTGCCAGCAGCTTTCTAGCGGGGGGGAGCACAGATACGCAGTATTTT.